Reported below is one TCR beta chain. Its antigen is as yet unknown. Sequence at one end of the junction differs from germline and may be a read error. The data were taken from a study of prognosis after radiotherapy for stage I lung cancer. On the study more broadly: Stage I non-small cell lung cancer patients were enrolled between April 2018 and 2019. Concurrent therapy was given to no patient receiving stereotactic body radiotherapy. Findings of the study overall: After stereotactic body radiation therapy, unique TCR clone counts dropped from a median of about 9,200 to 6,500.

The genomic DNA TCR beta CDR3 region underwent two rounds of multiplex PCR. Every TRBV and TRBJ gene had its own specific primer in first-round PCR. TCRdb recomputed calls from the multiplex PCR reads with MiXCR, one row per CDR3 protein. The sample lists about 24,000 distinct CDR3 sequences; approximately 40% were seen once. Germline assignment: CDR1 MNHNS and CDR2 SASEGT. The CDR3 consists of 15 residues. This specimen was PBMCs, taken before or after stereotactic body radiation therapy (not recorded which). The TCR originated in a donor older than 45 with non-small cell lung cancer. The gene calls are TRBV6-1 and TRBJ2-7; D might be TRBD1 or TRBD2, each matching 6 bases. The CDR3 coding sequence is TGTGCCAGCAGTGGGGGGGCAGGGACCTCCTACGAGAAGTACTTC. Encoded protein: CASSGGAGTSYEKYF.